This TCR beta chain is drawn from a study of shared clonotypes between healthy human individuals. Overall study: For every donor, three CD4 naive, three CD4 memory, two CD8 naive and one CD8 memory plates were used.

Researchers ran the assay at a deep level. TCRdb keeps only in-frame clones here, not all; method: immunoSEQ multiplex PCR. The table shows roughly 170,000 clones, with around 63% occurring only once. Germline V gene lookup returns CDR1 SGHNT and CDR2 YENEEA. With V trimmed by 3 bases and J by 2 bases, 2 bases remained unmatched. This CDR3 has 16 residues. This rearrangement joins TRBV11-3 to TRBJ2-3; 13 nucleotides line up with TRBD2. The sample consisted of memory CD4+ T cells sorted from blood. Subset in this sample: CD45RA-negative fraction. The receptor was isolated from a man aged 25 to 40 in good health. CDR3 bases: TGTGCCAGCAGCTTGGGGACTAGCGGGACCACAGATACGCAGTATTTT. Translation: CASSLGTSGTTDTQYF.